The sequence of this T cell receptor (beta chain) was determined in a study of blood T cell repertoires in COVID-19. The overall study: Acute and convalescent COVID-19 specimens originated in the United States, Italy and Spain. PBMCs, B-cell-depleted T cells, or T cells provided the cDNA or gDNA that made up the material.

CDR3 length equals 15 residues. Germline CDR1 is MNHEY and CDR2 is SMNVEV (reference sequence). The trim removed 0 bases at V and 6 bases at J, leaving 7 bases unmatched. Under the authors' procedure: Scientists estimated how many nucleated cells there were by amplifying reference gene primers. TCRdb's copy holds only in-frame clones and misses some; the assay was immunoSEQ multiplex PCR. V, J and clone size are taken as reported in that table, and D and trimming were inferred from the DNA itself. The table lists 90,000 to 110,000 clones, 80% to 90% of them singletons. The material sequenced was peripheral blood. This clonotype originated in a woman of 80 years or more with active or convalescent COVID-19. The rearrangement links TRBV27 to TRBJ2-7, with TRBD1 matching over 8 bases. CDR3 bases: TGTGCCAGCAGTTTATCTAAGGACAGGGTTTCCGAGCAGTACTTC. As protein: CASSLSKDRVSEQYF.